This entry concerns a single T cell receptor (beta chain). Its antigen is not known. TCRdb's copy holds only in-frame clones and misses some; the assay was immunoSEQ multiplex PCR. Of around 65,000 clones in the sample, 70% to 80% are singletons; the top ten hold about 4.2%. This sample is drawn from a study of radiotherapy plus CTLA-4 blockade in lung cancer. From germline, CDR1 is MDHEN and CDR2 SYDVKM. CDR3 length: 16 residues. V was cut by 6 bases and J by 3 bases, with 18 bases left in between. Study conclusions and caveats: The best predictor of response was reported to be early blood T cell clone dynamics, with interferon-beta.

The sample here was peripheral blood, taken from a patient treated with radiotherapy plus ipilimumab. This receptor was obtained from a human donor with non-small cell lung cancer who had a complete response to radiotherapy plus ipilimumab. The genes are TRBV28 and TRBJ1-5; D perhaps matches TRBD1 (5 bases). In DNA form, the CDR3 reads TGTGCCAGCAGCCCCCCCGGGGGGGTTGTCAATCAGCCCCAGCATTTT. Encoded protein: CASSPPGGVVNQPQHF. Full variable domain (remainder filled in from reference TRBV28 and TRBJ1-5): DVKVTQSSRYLVKRTGEKVFLECVQDMDHENMFWYRQDPGLGLRLIYFSYDVKMKEKGDIPEGYSVSREKKERFSLILESASTNQTSMYLCASSPPGGVVNQPQHFGDGTRLSIL.